Each of the 25 T cell receptor beta chains below was sequenced from the same sample in a study of shared clonotypes between healthy human individuals. Assay used: immunoSEQ multiplex PCR; TCRdb lists only in-frame clones, some missing. The sample shows 100,000 or so clones, roughly half of them seen only once. Source material: PBMCs. All receptors derive from a woman in her thirties or forties in good health. Some clones in this sample may be carry-over from other donors' samples.

This sequence joins TRBV5-1 and TRBJ2-7; perhaps TRBD2 as D (5 bases). This CDR3 comprises 15 residues. Trimming cost V 0 bases and J 0 bases, with 10 bases left between them. Germline CDR1 and CDR2: SGHRS and YFSETQ. The CDR3: CASSLGSGSSYEQYF. The DNA of the CDR3 is TGCGCCAGCAGCTTGGGGTCGGGGTCCTCCTACGAGCAGTACTTC.

Note on this clone: One base away lies a much larger clone, so this may be a sequencing read error. Other DNA sequences of this sample code for an identical CDR3. V and J are TRBV4-3 and TRBJ2-3; D call uncertain. Germline V lookup: CDR1 LGHNA, CDR2 YSLEER. Trimming pared 0 bases from V and 7 bases from J, leaving 11 bases between. The CDR3 length is 14 residues. CDR3 sequence reads: CASSQDTSRNTQYF. The CDR3 DNA is TGCGCCAGCAGCCAAGACACCTCACGAAATACGCAGTATTTT.

The gene calls are TRBV7-7 and TRBJ2-2; D remains ambiguous. Germline V CDR1 and CDR2: SSHAT, FNYEAQ (reference sequence). V was trimmed by 6 bases and J by 1 base, leaving 9 bases between them. The CDR3 loop spans 14 amino acids. CDR3: CASRQDGNTGELFF. Written as DNA, the CDR3 is TGTGCCAGCAGGCAGGACGGGAACACCGGGGAGCTGTTTTTT.

The chain joins TRBV28 to TRBJ2-1, with D perhaps TRBD1 (5 bases). Per germline, CDR1 MDHEN and CDR2 SYDVKM. The V and J ends lost 3 bases and 13 bases respectively, with 13 bases between them. The CDR3 is 12 residues long. CDR3 in amino acids: CASSFDDSKQFF. In DNA form, the CDR3 reads TGTGCCAGCAGTTTCGACGACAGCAAACAGTTCTTC.

This chain uses TRBV29-1 with TRBJ2-1; 12 bases fit TRBD1. Germline trimming cut 2 bases from V and 8 bases from J; bases unmatched to any gene: 7. This CDR3 is built from 15 residues. CDR1 is SQVTM and CDR2 is ANQGSEA in the germline V gene. The CDR3 DNA reads as TGCAGCGTTGAATTATCGGGACAGGGGGCATATGAGCAGTTCTTC. Protein: CSVELSGQGAYEQFF.

The gene calls are TRBV10-1 and TRBJ2-7; D is perhaps TRBD1 (6 bases). The ends were cut back, 1 base at V and 7 bases at J, with 11 bases in the middle. Germline V gene sequence: CDR1 WNHNN, CDR2 SYGVQD (reference sequence). The length of the CDR3 is 13 residues. Written as DNA, the CDR3 is TGCGCCAGCAGTGAGTACATGGGGGCAGAGCAGTACTTC. Translation gives CASSEYMGAEQYF.

This clone appeared once. The chain links TRBV9 to TRBJ2-3; D not certain. CDR1 and CDR2 from the germline V gene are SGDLS and YYNGEE. V was shortened by 2 bases and J by 5 bases, with 15 bases between the two germline ends. The CDR3 spans 15 residues. CDR3 residues: CASSVRASPRDTQYF. CDR3 coding DNA: TGTGCCAGCAGCGTTCGGGCCTCTCCGCGAGATACGCAGTATTTT.

The chain links TRBV28 to TRBJ2-2, with D possibly matching TRBD2 (6 bases). The CDR3 spans 14 residues. The V gene's germline CDR1 is MDHEN and CDR2 SYDVKM. Trimming took 7 bases from V and 5 from J, leaving 14 bases between them. The DNA for the CDR3 is TGTGCCAGCACCCCGGGGGACGAAACCGGGGAGCTGTTTTTT. Translating gives CASTPGDETGELFF. The whole variable domain, filled in from reference TRBV28 and TRBJ2-2, reads DVKVTQSSRYLVKRTGEKVFLECVQDMDHENMFWYRQDPGLGLRLIYFSYDVKMKEKGDIPEGYSVSREKKERFSLILESASTNQTSMYLCASTPGDETGELFFGEGSRLTVL.

The V call is TRBV30, the J call TRBJ1-2; the D is unclear. Trimming shortened V by 0 bases and J by 0 bases, and 5 bases separated the two germline ends. Germline V gene sequence: CDR1 GTSNPN, CDR2 SVGIG (reference sequence). The CDR3 is 13 residues long. In DNA form, the CDR3 reads TGTGCCTGGAGTGTCGCGTCTAACTATGGCTACACCTTC. Its protein product is CAWSVASNYGYTF.

This chain links TRBV5-6 with TRBJ2-3; 7 bases agree with TRBD2. CDR3 length: 15 amino acids. The germline V gene encodes CDR1 SGHDT and CDR2 YYEEEE. Trimming cost V 4 bases and J 13 bases; bases outside gene matches: 18. CDR3 in amino acids: CASSRTKREAVEEYF. For the CDR3, the DNA is TGTGCCAGCAGCCGGACGAAGCGGGAAGCCGTTGAAGAGTATTTT.

J is TRBJ2-5 and V is TRBV9, with a tentative D call TRBD1 (6 bases). V dropped 5 bases and J dropped 0 bases, with 11 bases sitting between them. Germline lookup yields CDR1 SGDLS and CDR2 YYNGEE. The CDR3 totals 14 residues. The CDR3 region is CASSPRDNQETQYF. The CDR3 coding sequence is TGTGCCAGCAGTCCCCGGGACAACCAAGAGACCCAGTACTTC.

V usage is TRBV7-6 and J usage is TRBJ2-5; 9 nucleotides align to TRBD2. V lost 1 base, J lost 5 bases, and 8 bases stayed unmatched. CDR1 SGHVS and CDR2 FNYEAQ come from the germline V gene. The CDR3 runs to 16 residues. The CDR3 DNA is TGTGCCAGCAGCTTAGTGGCGGGAGGGCTCGGGGAGACCCAGTACTTC. It codes for CASSLVAGGLGETQYF.

This clone was seen many times. The chain joins TRBV4-1 to TRBJ1-5; the D gene is possibly TRBD1 (6 bases). CDR3 length: 16 amino acids. Germline assignment: CDR1 MGHRA and CDR2 YSYEKL. V lost 0 bases and J 5 bases, leaving 14 bases between the germline ends. The CDR3 DNA reads TGCGCCAGCAGCCAAGATAGGGACATCTTCGATCAGCCCCAGCATTTT. This sequence encodes CASSQDRDIFDQPQHF.

This clone was seen a handful of times. This sequence joins TRBV5-1 and TRBJ2-5, with 12 bases matching TRBD1. CDR1 is SGHRS, CDR2 YFSETQ, per germline. This CDR3 is built from 19 residues. V was pared by 0 bases and J by 1 base, with 10 bases of the junction left unmatched. CDR3 region: CASSLVIGTGGFGQETQYF. In nucleotides, the CDR3 is TGCGCCAGCAGCTTGGTGATCGGGACAGGGGGCTTCGGCCAAGAGACCCAGTACTTC.

This sequence joins TRBV28 and TRBJ2-7; 9 bases are shared with TRBD1. Germline V gene sequence: CDR1 MDHEN, CDR2 SYDVKM. CDR3 length equals 13 residues. V was pared by 6 bases and J by 1 base, with 1 base of the junction left unmatched. The CDR3 sequence is CASRGQGSYEQYF. The DNA for the CDR3 is TGTGCCAGCAGGGGACAGGGTTCCTACGAGCAGTACTTC.

V is TRBV7-6 and J is TRBJ2-7; D is unresolved. Per germline, CDR1 SGHVS and CDR2 FNYEAQ. CDR3 length: 13 residues. V was trimmed by 0 bases and J by 6 bases, leaving 9 bases between them. This CDR3 reads CASSLAPVSEQYF. DNA of the CDR3: TGTGCCAGCAGCTTAGCGCCGGTTTCCGAGCAGTACTTC.

This chain connects TRBV5-1 to TRBJ2-5, with a weak D call TRBD1 (6 bases). The V gene lost 4 bases and the J gene lost 2 bases, with 12 bases spanning the gap. CDR3 length: 14 amino acids. The germline CDR1 and CDR2 sequences are SGHRS and YFSETQ. CDR3 region: CASSQPGDQETQYF. The CDR3 DNA sequence: TGCGCCAGCAGCCAACCAGGGGATCAAGAGACCCAGTACTTC.

This clone was seen at least ten times. The V call is TRBV4-2, the J call TRBJ2-1; D may be TRBD2 (5 bases). Germline CDR1 is LGHNA and CDR2 is YNFKEQ. Trimming cost V 0 bases and J 9 bases, with 12 bases left between them. The CDR3 has 14 amino acids. The CDR3 DNA follows: TGTGCCAGCAGCCAAGACGGCGGGCTACTTGAGCAGTTCTTC. Its translation is CASSQDGGLLEQFF.

This clone showed up many times. For the CDR3, the DNA is TGTGCCAGCAGTGAATGGGGAGAGCAGTACTTC. This gives the protein CASSEWGEQYF. The V gene is TRBV6-1, the J gene TRBJ2-7, with D uncertain. Germline V CDR1 and CDR2: MNHNS, SASEGT. V lost 2 bases and J lost 7, with 6 bases in between. This CDR3 is built from 11 residues.

The chain combines TRBV6-9 with TRBJ2-7, with 7 bases fitting TRBD2. Germline V gene data show CDR1 as MNHGY and CDR2 as SVAAGI. This CDR3 region has 15 residues. Losses at the gene ends were 5 bases for V and 0 bases for J; bases not matched to a gene: 7. CDR3 coding DNA: TGTGCCAGCAGTCCATCTAGCGGACGCTCCTACGAGCAGTACTTC. Its protein product is CASSPSSGRSYEQYF.

Note on this clone: A much larger clone sits a single nucleotide away, making a read error possible. The chain joins TRBV13 to TRBJ1-1; D is unclear. CDR1 is PRHDT and CDR2 is FYEKMQ in the germline V gene (reference sequence). This CDR3 has 13 amino acids. CDR3 sequence (DNA): TGTGCCAGCGGCTTAGTCCGGAAGAATGGGGCTTTCTTT. Amino acid sequence: CASGLVRKNGAFF. The full variable domain, with the rest looked up from reference TRBV13 and TRBJ1-1, is AAGVIQSPRHLIKEKRETATLKCYPIPRHDTVYWYQQGPGQDPQFLISFYEKMQSDKGSIPDRFSAQQFSDYHSELNMSSLELGDSALYFCASGLVRKNGAFFGQGTRLTVV.

In regard to this clone: A much larger clone is a single base away; this may be a read error. The V gene is TRBV5-3, the J gene TRBJ2-5; unclear D gene. Gene TRBJ2-7 matches the end of the DNA better, so the J call may be wrong. TRBV5-3 is identified as an open reading frame with a role that is uncertain. There are 13 residues in the CDR3. The CDR3 here is CASSLSSIHEQYF. In DNA, the CDR3 is TGTGCCAGCAGCCTCTCCTCCATCCACGAGCAGTACTTC.

The chain employs TRBV2 and TRBJ1-2, with a weak D call TRBD1 (5 bases). V was cut by 6 bases and J by 5 bases, with 13 bases left in between. Germline V gene lookup returns CDR1 SNHLY and CDR2 FYNNEI. The CDR3 is 13 residues long. CDR3: CASRMRAGYGYTF. In nucleotides, the CDR3 is TGTGCCAGCAGGATGAGGGCAGGGTATGGCTACACCTTC.

This clone appeared many times. Additional DNA sequences in this sample encode the identical CDR3. As DNA, the CDR3 is TGTGCCTGGGGTGCGGGGTTTCATAGTGTGTATTTT. It specifies CAWGAGFHSVYF. J is TRBJ2-3 and V is TRBV30, with D possibly being TRBD2 (6 bases). The V end was cut by 5 bases, the J end by 14 bases, with 20 bases between. Germline V gene data show CDR1 as GTSNPN and CDR2 as SVGIG (reference sequence). This CDR3 has 12 amino acids.

This clone showed up just a few times. The CDR3 sequence is CSVGGGLGEKLFF. CDR3 bases: TGCAGCGTCGGGGGAGGGTTGGGTGAAAAACTGTTTTTT. The gene calls are TRBV29-1 and TRBJ1-4; tentatively, D is TRBD1 (5 bases). CDR1 is SQVTM, CDR2 ANQGSEA, per germline. The CDR3 runs 13 residues. The V gene lost 6 bases and the J gene lost 7 bases, with 15 bases spanning the gap.